These 17 T cell receptor beta chains came from one sample sequenced in a study of blood T cell repertoires in COVID-19. The data were produced by immunoSEQ multiplex PCR, yet TCRdb's version contains in-frame clones alone and is incomplete. Among about 200,000 clones listed, about 86% were seen once. Sequencing input: peripheral blood. These receptors were obtained from a woman in her seventies with acute or convalescent COVID-19.

V usage is TRBV7-8 and J usage is TRBJ2-1; 8 bases match TRBD2. V lost 0 bases, J lost 8 bases, and 9 bases stayed unmatched. This CDR3 has 16 amino acids. Germline CDR1 reads SGHVS; CDR2 reads FQNEAQ. The CDR3 spells CASSLAPGSGVYEQFF. The CDR3 DNA sequence: TGTGCCAGCAGCTTAGCGCCGGGTAGCGGGGTCTATGAGCAGTTCTTC.

This rearrangement joins TRBV2 to TRBJ1-6, with D possibly being TRBD1 (5 bases). With 4 bases removed from V and 11 bases from J, the gap between germline ends came to 21 bases. The CDR3 runs 16 residues. Germline V gene data show CDR1 as SNHLY and CDR2 as FYNNEI. The CDR3 reads CASSGVGGVSVTPLHF. The CDR3 nucleotides read TGTGCCAGCAGTGGGGTCGGGGGTGTATCAGTGACACCCCTCCACTTT.

J is TRBJ1-6 and V is TRBV3-1 (or the pseudogene TRBV3-2); D gene ambiguous. Deletions cut 5 bases from V and 5 bases from J, with 13 bases between. CDR3 size: 15 residues. CDR1 LGHDT and CDR2 YNNKEL come from the germline V gene (reference sequence). DNA of the CDR3: TGTGCCAGCAGCGCGGGAGGGCTGAATAATTCACCCCTCCACTTT. Protein product: CASSAGGLNNSPLHF.

This clone turned up a few times. The chain joins TRBV5-5 to TRBJ1-5; the D gene is possibly TRBD1 (5 bases). Trimming shortened V by 5 bases and J by 2 bases, and 11 bases separated the two germline ends. Germline CDR1 SGHKS, CDR2 YYEKEE (reference sequence). There are 14 residues in the CDR3. The CDR3 DNA sequence: TGTGCCAGCAGTCCTTTAGGGGGCAATCAGCCCCAGCATTTT. It is translated as CASSPLGGNQPQHF.

The J gene is TRBJ2-3, the V gene TRBV27, with D maybe TRBD1 (6 bases). V was trimmed by 4 bases and J by 1 base, leaving 15 bases between them. Germline V gene lookup returns CDR1 MNHEY and CDR2 SMNVEV (reference sequence). The CDR3 is 16 amino acids. This CDR3 reads CASSWGQTSRTDTQYF. Here the CDR3 DNA reads TGTGCCAGCAGTTGGGGACAAACGTCTCGCACAGATACGCAGTATTTT.

J is TRBJ2-3 and V is TRBV11-2; TRBD1 agrees at 7 bases. CDR3 length equals 14 residues. Trimming removed 5 bases from V and 4 bases from J; junction bases left unmatched: 6. Per the germline V gene, CDR1 is SGHAT and CDR2 is FQNNGV. The CDR3 sequence: CASSPSTGSDTQYF. The CDR3 nucleotides are TGTGCCAGCAGCCCCTCGACAGGGTCAGATACGCAGTATTTT.

Comment on this clone: Distinct nucleotide sequences in the sample also encode this CDR3. The chain recombines TRBV5-5 with TRBJ2-2; TRBD2 matches 11 bases. The CDR3 runs 16 residues. CDR1 and CDR2 from the germline V gene are SGHKS and YYEKEE (reference sequence). J was trimmed by 4 bases and V by 1 base; bases with no gene match: 3. CDR3 region: CASSLRLAGGTGELFF. The CDR3 DNA is TGTGCCAGCAGCTTGAGGCTAGCGGGAGGCACCGGGGAGCTGTTTTTT.

This chain uses TRBV6-1 with TRBJ2-5; 9 bases map to TRBD2. The CDR3 length is 13 residues. Germline assignment: CDR1 MNHNS and CDR2 SASEGT. Trimming removed 2 bases from V and 5 bases from J; junction bases left unmatched: 0. The CDR3 coding sequence is TGTGCCAGCAGTGAACTAGCGGGGGAGACCCAGTACTTC. The encoded protein is CASSELAGETQYF.

The V call is TRBV12-5, the J call TRBJ1-3, with 7 bases aligning to TRBD1. In germline, CDR1 is LGHNT, CDR2 FRNRAP. The CDR3 is 15 residues long. V was clipped by 2 bases and J by 4 bases; unmatched bases: 5. The CDR3 region is CASGLPTGAGNTIYF. The CDR3 region has the DNA TGTGCTAGTGGTTTGCCTACAGGGGCGGGAAACACCATATATTTT.

This chain joins TRBV19 and TRBJ1-1; D might be TRBD1 (5 bases). This CDR3 contains 13 residues. Trimming left V 6 bases short and J 7 bases short, with 15 bases between. Germline loops: CDR1 LNHDA, CDR2 SQIVND (reference sequence). DNA of the CDR3: TGTGCCAGTAGGGTCAGGGAACACCTTGAAGCTTTCTTT. Amino acid sequence: CASRVREHLEAFF.

The CDR3 coding sequence is TGTGCCAGCAGCAACGTCCGGGTCTATGGCTACACCTTC. This gives the protein CASSNVRVYGYTF. The chain uses TRBV14 and TRBJ1-2; D remains ambiguous. Trimming left V 5 bases short and J 4 bases short, with 11 bases between. The CDR3 has 13 residues. From germline, CDR1 is SGHDN and CDR2 FVKESK. Supplemented by reference TRBV14 and TRBJ1-2, the full variable domain reads EAGVTQFPSHSVIEKGQTVTLRCDPISGHDNLYWYRRVMGKEIKFLLHFVKESKQDESGMPNNRFLAERTGGTYSTLKVQPAELEDSGVYFCASSNVRVYGYTFGSGTRLTVV.

This clone was detected once. This sequence joins TRBV10-3 and TRBJ2-7; the match to TRBD1 covers 8 bases. Trimming cost V 2 bases and J 4 bases; bases outside gene matches: 7. The CDR3 runs 15 residues. The V gene's germline CDR1 is ENHRY and CDR2 SYGVKD. CDR3 nucleotide sequence: TGTGCCATCAGTGAGGAGGGGCAGGGGGCTTACGAGCAGTACTTC. Encoded protein: CAISEEGQGAYEQYF.

This chain links TRBV19 with TRBJ1-2; D gene unclear. CDR1 and CDR2 (germline): LNHDA, SQIVND (reference sequence). With 7 bases removed from V and 6 bases from J, the gap between germline ends came to 15 bases. The CDR3 spans 13 residues. The CDR3 DNA reads TGTGCCAGTAAAGGAGGAGAGCCCGATGGCTACACCTTC. Translation: CASKGGEPDGYTF.

The chain has TRBV2 and TRBJ2-7, with D maybe TRBD1 (6 bases). CDR3 length: 12 residues. The V and J ends lost 5 bases and 6 bases respectively, with 11 bases between them. From germline, CDR1 is SNHLY and CDR2 FYNNEI. CDR3 sequence: CASSFTGIEQYF. The CDR3 DNA sequence: TGTGCCAGCAGTTTTACAGGGATCGAGCAGTACTTC.

J is TRBJ1-1 and V is TRBV4-2, with D uncertain. This CDR3 spans 12 amino acids. Deletions cut 1 base from V and 10 bases from J, with 10 bases between. Germline V gene sequence: CDR1 LGHNA, CDR2 YNFKEQ. The CDR3, as DNA: TGTGCCAGCAGCCAAGGCGGGGTTGGAGCTTTCTTT. Its protein is CASSQGGVGAFF.

This clone was seen only once. Its ends do not fully match the called genes, so a read error is possible. This chain uses TRBV7-2 with TRBJ1-4; 12 positions agree with TRBD1. The length of the CDR3 is 16 residues. The V gene's germline CDR1 is SGHTA and CDR2 FQGNSA. CDR3 sequence reads: CASSLARDRGLEKLFF. In nucleotides, the CDR3 is TGTGCCAGCAGCCTAGCCCGGGACAGGGGGCTTGAAAAACTGTTTTTT.

This chain connects TRBV18 to TRBJ1-6; maybe TRBD1 (5 bases). Trimming took 1 base from V and 7 from J, leaving 14 bases between them. Germline CDR1 and CDR2: KGHSH and LQKENI. The CDR3 has 16 amino acids. The CDR3 is CASSPRQGQRNSPLHF. CDR3 bases: TGTGCCAGCTCACCACGCCAGGGTCAGCGAAATTCACCCCTCCACTTT.